The T cell receptor (beta chain) described here comes from a study of CD8+CD57+ T cells in acquired aplastic anemia. The study profiled TCR beta VDJ and CDR3 using genomic DNA as template. TCRdb re-derived calls from the reads in MiXCR, one entry per CDR3 protein. The sample gives 150,000 or so distinct CDR3 sequences, 50% to 75% of which show up once; about 50% is in the top ten. The CDR3 runs to 12 residues. V trimming: 8 bases; J trimming: 8 bases; junction bases outside the gene matches: 11. The germline CDR1 and CDR2 sequences are SQVTM and ANQGSEA. The TCR comes from a human donor in good health. The rearrangement joins TRBV29-1 to TRBJ1-2; 7 bases are a match to TRBD1. Sequencing input: sorted CD4+, CD8+, or CD8+CD57+ T cells (not recorded which) from PBMCs. CDR3 residues: CSYLRDRVGYTF. As DNA, the CDR3 is TGCAGCTACCTCAGAGACAGGGTGGGCTACACCTTC.